The 25 T cell receptor beta chains presented below share a single source sample, sequenced in a study of multiple sclerosis patients with progressive multifocal leukoencephalopathy. Assay: immunoSEQ multiplex PCR; the TCRdb copy retains only in-frame clones and omits some. The sample holds more than 30,000 clones, approximately 90% seen once. Time point specified: time of PML onset. Sequences were derived from PBMCs, sampled from a patient treated with natalizumab. The receptor set was obtained from a woman between 35 and 50 years old with progressive multifocal leukoencephalopathy.

This chain connects TRBV19 to TRBJ2-3; D is possibly TRBD2 (6 bases). Germline V CDR1 and CDR2: LNHDA, SQIVND (reference sequence). This CDR3 is 15 amino acids long. Trimming left V 6 bases short and J 2 bases short, with 15 bases between. The DNA of the CDR3 is TGTGCCAGTAGAGGAAGGCGGGAACCCACAGATACGCAGTATTTT. It is translated as CASRGRREPTDTQYF.

Comment on this clone: The germline gene is not matched at one end of the junction; a read error may be the cause. The chain recombines TRBV7-9 with TRBJ2-6, with D uncertain. In germline, CDR1 is SEHNR, CDR2 FQNEAQ (reference sequence). This CDR3 contains 13 residues. Here the CDR3 DNA reads TGTACCAGCACCGGCTGGGGGGCCAACGTCCTGACTTTC. Translating it yields CTSTGWGANVLTF.

The chain has TRBV5-1 and TRBJ2-7, with 10 bases identical to TRBD2. Germline V CDR1 and CDR2: SGHRS, YFSETQ. V was clipped by 1 base and J by 0 bases; unmatched bases: 10. The CDR3 runs to 18 residues. CDR3 sequence: CASSLRSSPSGSSYEQYF. As DNA, the CDR3 is TGCGCCAGCAGCTTGAGGTCGTCTCCTAGCGGGAGCTCCTACGAGCAGTACTTC.

V gene TRBV5-1 combines with J gene TRBJ2-2; 8 bases are shared with TRBD2. Germline CDR1 and CDR2: SGHRS and YFSETQ. The V segment lost 0 bases and the J segment 5 bases; nucleotides outside the gene matches: 9. There are 17 residues in the CDR3. CDR3 sequence (DNA): TGCGCCAGCAGCTTGGGAGGAGGCGGCGGGAGGACCGGGGAGCTGTTTTTT. It codes for CASSLGGGGGRTGELFF.

This chain links TRBV5-5 with TRBJ1-2; 9 nucleotides line up with TRBD1. V trimming: 0 bases; J trimming: 5 bases; junction bases outside the gene matches: 8. CDR1 is SGHKS, CDR2 YYEKEE, per germline (reference sequence). The CDR3 spans 16 residues. The CDR3 region has the DNA TGTGCCAGCAGCTTGGCGTCCGGGACAGGGAATTATGGCTACACCTTC. This codes for CASSLASGTGNYGYTF. The whole variable domain, remainder taken from reference TRBV5-5 and TRBJ1-2, is DAGVTQSPTHLIKTRGQQVTLRCSPISGHKSVSWYQQVLGQGPQFIFQYYEKEERGRGNFPDRFSARQFPNYSSELNVNALLLGDSALYLCASSLASGTGNYGYTFGSGTRLTVV.

As DNA, the CDR3 is TGTGCCAGCAGCGGGACACCAGGCTACGAGCAGTACTTC. This sequence encodes CASSGTPGYEQYF. The chain has TRBV28 and TRBJ2-7; D is possibly TRBD1 (6 bases). Trimming removed 6 bases at V and 3 bases at J, with 12 bases between. CDR3 length equals 13 residues. In germline, CDR1 is MDHEN, CDR2 SYDVKM.

This clone was picked up one time. V is TRBV4-3 and J is TRBJ2-3; 10 nucleotides line up with TRBD1. The CDR3 contains 17 residues. V was clipped by 4 bases and J by 4 bases; unmatched bases: 11. Germline V CDR1 and CDR2: LGHNA, YSLEER. The CDR3 bases are TGCGCCAGCAGCCCCTCCTTTGGGGACAGGGGCTCAGATACGCAGTATTTT. It specifies CASSPSFGDRGSDTQYF.

J is TRBJ1-3 and V is TRBV4-3, with a tentative D call TRBD1 (6 bases). Trimming took off 2 bases at V and 0 bases at J, with 11 bases between the two ends. The CDR3 spans 16 residues. CDR1 and CDR2 from the germline V gene are LGHNA and YSLEER. The CDR3 DNA reads TGCGCCAGCAGCCAACAGACAGGAACCTCTGGAAACACCATATATTTT. Its protein is CASSQQTGTSGNTIYF.

This chain links TRBV7-2 with TRBJ2-2, with 14 bases identical to TRBD2. Germline trimming cut 1 base from V and 6 bases from J; bases unmatched to any gene: 1. The CDR3 covers 16 residues. Germline assignment: CDR1 SGHTA and CDR2 FQGNSA. The CDR3 DNA follows: TGTGCCAGCAGCTTAGGGGGACTAGCGGGAGCCGGGGAGCTGTTTTTT. As protein: CASSLGGLAGAGELFF.

The table lists this clone with a count of one. This chain joins TRBV4-3 and TRBJ1-5; TRBD1 aligns across 7 bases. Losses at the gene ends were 0 bases for V and 7 bases for J; bases not matched to a gene: 6. CDR3 length: 15 residues. Germline lookup yields CDR1 LGHNA and CDR2 YSLEER. The CDR3 sequence: CASSQDVQGIQPQHF. The CDR3 DNA sequence: TGCGCCAGCAGCCAAGATGTACAGGGGATACAGCCCCAGCATTTT.

The chain links TRBV7-3 to TRBJ2-1; 7 nucleotides align to TRBD2. The CDR3 covers 14 residues. Trimming took 6 bases from V and 5 from J; bases not matched to a gene: 7. From germline, CDR1 is SGHTA and CDR2 FQGTGA. The CDR3 spells CASSFSGLNNEQFF. The CDR3 DNA reads as TGTGCCAGCAGTTTTAGCGGGCTTAACAATGAGCAGTTCTTC.

The chain links TRBV6-5 to TRBJ2-7, with TRBD1 identical over 9 bases. Germline trimming cut 6 bases from V and 3 bases from J; bases unmatched to any gene: 6. The CDR3 totals 14 residues. Germline V CDR1 and CDR2: MNHEY, SVGAGI. CDR3 region: CASRGRTGDYEQYF. CDR3 DNA sequence: TGTGCCAGCAGGGGCCGGACAGGGGACTACGAGCAGTACTTC.

The chain employs TRBV4-3 and TRBJ2-7; 13 bases agree with TRBD2. The CDR3 covers 16 residues. Germline V gene data show CDR1 as LGHNA and CDR2 as YSLEER. V was clipped by 4 bases and J by 2 bases; unmatched bases: 5. This chain's CDR3 is CASSPGLAGETYEQYF. The CDR3 nucleotides read TGCGCCAGCAGCCCCGGACTAGCGGGAGAAACCTACGAGCAGTACTTC.

This chain uses TRBV11-2 with TRBJ2-7; unclear D gene. There are 15 residues in the CDR3. Germline V gene sequence: CDR1 SGHAT, CDR2 FQNNGV. With 4 bases removed from V and 3 bases from J, the gap between germline ends came to 16 bases. Here the CDR3 DNA reads TGTGCCAGCAGCTCTCCCGGGCCTTCCTACTACGAGCAGTACTTC. Its protein is CASSSPGPSYYEQYF.

About this clone itself: Other DNA sequences from this sample encode an identical CDR3 as well. The chain joins TRBV5-1 to TRBJ2-1; possibly TRBD2 for D (6 bases). V lost 3 bases to trimming and J lost 0 bases, with 28 bases between them. The V gene's germline CDR1 is SGHRS and CDR2 YFSETQ. The CDR3 loop spans 21 amino acids. The CDR3 DNA is TGCGCCAGCAGCTCCCTTTCCCCCCGGGGGAAGCGGTGGGACTCCTACAATGAGCAGTTCTTC. Protein sequence: CASSSLSPRGKRWDSYNEQFF.

The V gene is TRBV7-2, the J gene TRBJ1-3, with a tentative D call TRBD1 (6 bases). The CDR3 sequence is 15 residues long. Germline CDR1 is SGHTA and CDR2 is FQGNSA. V lost 2 bases and J 2 bases, leaving 10 bases between the germline ends. CDR3 sequence: CASSLSQGPGNTIYF. DNA of the CDR3: TGTGCCAGCAGCTTAAGTCAGGGGCCTGGAAACACCATATATTTT.

In DNA, the CDR3 is TGTGCCAGCTCTGGGGCCAACGTCCTGACTTTC. This sequence encodes CASSGANVLTF. This chain connects TRBV28 to TRBJ2-6, with D unresolved. V lost 8 bases to trimming and J lost 1 base, with 0 bases between them. From germline, CDR1 is MDHEN and CDR2 SYDVKM. The CDR3 covers 11 residues.

This sequence joins TRBV15 and TRBJ2-1; D may correspond to TRBD1 or TRBD2 (5 bases each). Germline CDR1 LNHNV, CDR2 YYDKDF (reference sequence). V lost 7 bases and J 1 base, leaving 17 bases between the germline ends. The CDR3 is 16 amino acids. CDR3 bases: TGTGCCACCACCGGGGCTAGCCATCTATCCTACAATGAGCAGTTCTTC. This codes for CATTGASHLSYNEQFF.

This chain connects TRBV5-1 to TRBJ2-7; 9 bases align to TRBD1. V dropped 3 bases and J dropped 7; count of bases not matched to a gene: 11. The CDR3 runs to 15 residues. Germline lookup yields CDR1 SGHRS and CDR2 YFSETQ. In nucleotides, the CDR3 is TGCGCCAGCAGCTCCCGGGGACAGGGTTCTCGGGAGCAGTACTTC. Translating gives CASSSRGQGSREQYF.

The rearrangement links TRBV18 to TRBJ2-2, with D possibly being TRBD1 (6 bases). CDR3 size: 15 residues. The germline V and J ends were trimmed by 3 bases and 1 base, with 9 bases remaining between them. CDR1 and CDR2 from the germline V gene are KGHSH and LQKENI. This CDR3 reads CASSPPGQNTGELFF. The CDR3 coding sequence is TGTGCCAGCTCACCGCCGGGACAGAACACCGGGGAGCTGTTTTTT.

J is TRBJ2-5 and V is TRBV7-6; the match to TRBD2 covers 9 bases. With the DNA end fitting TRBJ2-7 better, the J assignment may be wrong. The CDR3 is made up of 14 amino acids. The germline gives CDR1 SGHVS, CDR2 FNYEAQ. The CDR3 sequence is CASSPGLANYEQYF. The CDR3 DNA is TGTGCCAGCAGCCCAGGACTAGCGAACTACGAGCAGTACTTC.

This chain connects TRBV11-3 to TRBJ1-3, with D tentatively TRBD1 (5 bases). Per the germline V gene, CDR1 is SGHNT and CDR2 is YENEEA. The CDR3 spans 14 residues. V was pared by 4 bases and J by 8 bases, with 15 bases between. CDR3 DNA: TGTGCCAGCAGCTCCCCTAATACAGGACACACCATATATTTT. This translates into CASSSPNTGHTIYF.

The rearrangement links TRBV11-2 to TRBJ2-5; 7 bases map to TRBD1. Germline loops: CDR1 SGHAT, CDR2 FQNNGV. This CDR3 comprises 13 residues. Unmatched junction bases numbered 5, after V lost 5 bases and J lost 5 bases. The CDR3 sequence: CASSRDSQETQYF. Here the CDR3 DNA reads TGTGCCAGCAGCAGGGACAGTCAGGAGACCCAGTACTTC.

This clone has a handful of counts. The genes are TRBV7-2 and TRBJ1-4; 7 bases are shared with TRBD1. Germline assignment: CDR1 SGHTA and CDR2 FQGNSA. CDR3 length equals 15 residues. Trimming took 5 bases from V and 8 from J; bases not matched to a gene: 11. CDR3 loop: CASSRPRGGEEKLFF. DNA for the CDR3: TGTGCCAGCAGCCGACCTAGAGGGGGCGAAGAAAAACTGTTTTTT.

The chain joins TRBV15 to TRBJ2-2, with D uncertain. The CDR3 contains 13 residues. V lost 2 bases, J lost 2 bases, and 3 bases lay in between. CDR1 and CDR2 from the germline V gene are LNHNV and YYDKDF (reference sequence). CDR3 in DNA: TGTGCCACCAGCAGACTAAACACCGGGGAGCTGTTTTTT. As protein: CATSRLNTGELFF.